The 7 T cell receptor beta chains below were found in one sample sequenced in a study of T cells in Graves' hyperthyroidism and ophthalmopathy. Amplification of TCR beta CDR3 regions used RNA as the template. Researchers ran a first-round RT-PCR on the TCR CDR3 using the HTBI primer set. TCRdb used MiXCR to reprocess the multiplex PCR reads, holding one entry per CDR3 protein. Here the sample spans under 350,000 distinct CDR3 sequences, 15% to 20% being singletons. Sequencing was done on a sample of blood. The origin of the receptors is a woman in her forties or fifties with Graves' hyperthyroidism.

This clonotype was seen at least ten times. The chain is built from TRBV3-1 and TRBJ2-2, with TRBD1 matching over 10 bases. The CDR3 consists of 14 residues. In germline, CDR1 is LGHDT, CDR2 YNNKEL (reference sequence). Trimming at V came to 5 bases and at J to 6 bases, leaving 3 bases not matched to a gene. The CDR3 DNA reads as TGTGCCAGCAGCAAAGGACAGGGGGCCGGGGAGCTGTTTTTT. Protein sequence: CASSKGQGAGELFF.

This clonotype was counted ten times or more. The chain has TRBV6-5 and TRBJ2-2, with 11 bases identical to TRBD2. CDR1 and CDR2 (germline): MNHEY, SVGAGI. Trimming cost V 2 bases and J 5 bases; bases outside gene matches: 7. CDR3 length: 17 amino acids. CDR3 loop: CASSYPLAGGGTGELFF. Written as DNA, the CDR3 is TGTGCCAGCAGTTACCCCCTAGCGGGGGGTGGTACCGGGGAGCTGTTTTTT.

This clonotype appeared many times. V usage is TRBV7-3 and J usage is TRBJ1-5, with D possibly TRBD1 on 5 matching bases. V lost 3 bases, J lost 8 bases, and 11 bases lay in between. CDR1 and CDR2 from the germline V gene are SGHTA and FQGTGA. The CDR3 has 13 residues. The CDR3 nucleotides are TGTGCCAGCAGCTTCGGTCCGGGGGAGCCCCAGCATTTT. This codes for CASSFGPGEPQHF.

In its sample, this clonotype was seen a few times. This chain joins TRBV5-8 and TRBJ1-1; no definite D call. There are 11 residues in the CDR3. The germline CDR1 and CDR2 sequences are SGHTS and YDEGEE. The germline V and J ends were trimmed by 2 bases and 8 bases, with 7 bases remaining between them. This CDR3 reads CASSFDGEAFF. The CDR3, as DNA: TGTGCCAGCAGCTTTGACGGCGAAGCTTTCTTT.

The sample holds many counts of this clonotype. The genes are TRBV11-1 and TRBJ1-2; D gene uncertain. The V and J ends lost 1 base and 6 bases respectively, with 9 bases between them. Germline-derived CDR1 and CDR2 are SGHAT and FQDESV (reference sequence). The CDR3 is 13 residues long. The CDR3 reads CASSLGGTNGYTF. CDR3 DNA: TGTGCCAGCAGCTTAGGAGGAACCAATGGCTACACCTTC.

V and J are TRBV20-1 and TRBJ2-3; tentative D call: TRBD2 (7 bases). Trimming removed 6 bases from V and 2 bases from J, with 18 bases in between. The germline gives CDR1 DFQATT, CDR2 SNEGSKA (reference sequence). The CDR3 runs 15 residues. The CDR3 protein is CSAGGGADNTDTQYF. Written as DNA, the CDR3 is TGCAGTGCAGGGGGGGGAGCGGATAACACAGATACGCAGTATTTT.

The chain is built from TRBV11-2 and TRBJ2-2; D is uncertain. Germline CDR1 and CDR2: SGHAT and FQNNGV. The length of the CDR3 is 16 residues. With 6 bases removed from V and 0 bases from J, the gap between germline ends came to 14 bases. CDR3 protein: CASRSPRAANTGELFF. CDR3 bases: TGTGCCAGCAGGTCTCCCCGGGCGGCGAACACCGGGGAGCTGTTTTTT.